Listed below are T cell receptor beta chains from one sample, sequenced in a study of beta chain features in type 1 diabetes. The data were produced by immunoSEQ multiplex PCR, yet TCRdb's version contains in-frame clones alone and is incomplete. The sample holds about 230,000 clones, 9% to 10% seen once. The sequenced sample was naive CD4+ T cells from blood. These TCRs come from a young woman in good health. The CDR3 runs from the conserved cysteine through the conserved F or W. The order of the fields is D gene, V gene, J gene, clone size, CDR3 protein, CDR3 DNA. The D gene is left open where the match is weak. Rows give clone size only sometimes, using once, few, many, or a class for an expanded clone.

NA	TRBV2	TRBJ2-5	NA	CASGEGAMKETQYF	TGTGCCAGCGGAGAGGGAGCCATGAAAGAGACCCAGTACTTC
TRBD1	TRBV18	TRBJ1-2	few	CASSPPRTGVDGYTF	TGTGCCAGCTCACCGCCTAGGACAGGGGTCGACGGCTACACCTTC
TRBD1	TRBV7-2	TRBJ1-1	NA	CASSPRDRGIRRTEAFF	TGTGCCAGCAGCCCCCGGGACAGGGGTATAAGGAGGACTGAAGCTTTCTTT
TRBD2	TRBV2	TRBJ2-3	few	CARETSGRADTQYF	TGTGCCAGAGAAACTAGCGGGAGGGCAGATACGCAGTATTTT
TRBD1	TRBV5-1	TRBJ1-2	NA	CASSDTTGGASGYTF	TGCGCCAGCAGCGACACGACAGGGGGCGCGTCCGGCTACACCTTC
TRBD1	TRBV29-1	TRBJ1-1	NA	CSVGDRAEAFF	TGCAGCGTTGGAGACAGGGCCGAGGCTTTCTTT
NA	TRBV5-4	TRBJ1-1	few	CASSGPNTEAFF	TGTGCCAGCAGCGGGCCGAACACTGAAGCTTTCTTT
TRBD2	TRBV4-1	TRBJ2-1	few	CASSQAGTSWEQFF	TGCGCCAGCAGCCAGGCCGGGACTAGCTGGGAGCAGTTCTTC
NA	TRBV7-9	TRBJ2-7	NA	CASSSQTSSYEQYF	TGTGCCAGCAGCTCCCAGACATCCTCCTACGAGCAGTACTTC
NA	TRBV5-1	TRBJ2-5	few	CASSFIEASETQYF	TGCGCCAGCAGCTTTATTGAGGCTTCGGAGACCCAGTACTTC
NA	TRBV6-1	TRBJ1-5	few	CASSESPFQPQHF	TGTGCCAGCAGTGAATCCCCTTTCCAGCCCCAGCATTTT
TRBD1	TRBV5-1	TRBJ2-7	NA	CASSLDRDYEQYF	TGCGCCAGCAGCTTAGACAGGGACTACGAGCAGTACTTC
TRBD1	TRBV5-1	TRBJ2-7	few	CASSSRTGNEQYF	TGCGCCAGCAGCTCTCGGACAGGGAACGAGCAGTACTTC
NA	TRBV7-2	TRBJ2-5	few	CASSPGGTAQETQYF	TGTGCCAGCAGCCCCGGCGGGACAGCTCAAGAGACCCAGTACTTC
NA	TRBV7-8	TRBJ1-5	NA	CASSPRPEGPQHF	TGTGCCAGCAGCCCCAGACCGGAGGGGCCCCAGCATTTT
NA	TRBV7-9	TRBJ2-1	few	CASSLVGTNNEQFF	TGTGCCAGCAGCTTAGTTGGGACAAACAATGAGCAGTTCTTC
NA	TRBV27	TRBJ1-1	few	CASSWGQRNTEAFF	TGTGCCAGCAGTTGGGGACAACGGAACACTGAAGCTTTCTTT
TRBD1	TRBV19	TRBJ1-5	NA	CASKVSGTGDGNQPQHF	TGTGCCAGTAAAGTTTCCGGGACAGGGGACGGCAATCAGCCCCAGCATTTT
TRBD1	TRBV5-1	TRBJ2-7	few	CASSPGQGGYEQYF	TGCGCCAGCAGCCCCGGACAGGGGGGCTACGAGCAGTACTTC
NA	TRBV5-1	TRBJ2-5	NA	CASSNMGGQETQYF	TGCGCCAGCAGCAATATGGGGGGACAAGAGACCCAGTACTTC
TRBD2	TRBV30	TRBJ2-5	NA	CAWSGRRREGTQYF	TGTGCCTGGAGTGGCAGGCGCAGGGAGGGCACCCAGTACTTC
TRBD2	TRBV6-1	TRBJ2-6	NA	CASSEDAGAGANVLTF	TGTGCCAGCAGTGAAGATGCGGGGGCTGGGGCCAACGTCCTGACTTTC
NA	TRBV29-1	TRBJ2-7	NA	CAGQGTSYEQYF	TGCGCCGGCCAAGGGACTTCCTACGAGCAGTACTTC
NA	TRBV2	TRBJ2-1	NA	CASMLTGSYNEQFF	TGTGCCAGCATGCTGACAGGCTCCTACAATGAGCAGTTCTTC
TRBD2	TRBV5-4	TRBJ2-5	NA	CASSSIAGGPGETQYF	TGTGCCAGCAGCTCCATAGCGGGGGGGCCGGGAGAGACCCAGTACTTC
NA	TRBV30	TRBJ2-7	many	CAWSANSYEQYF	TGTGCCTGGAGTGCAAACTCTTACGAGCAGTACTTC
NA	TRBV5-1	TRBJ2-7	NA	CASSFSRGSASEQYF	TGCGCCAGCAGCTTTAGCCGGGGATCGGCTAGCGAGCAGTACTTC
TRBD1	TRBV6-5	TRBJ1-1	NA	CASRDRGVGNTEAFF	TGTGCCAGCAGGGACAGGGGTGTGGGGAACACTGAAGCTTTCTTT
TRBD1	TRBV5-4	TRBJ1-2	NA	CASSWPGQGIFGYTF	TGTGCCAGCAGCTGGCCGGGACAGGGGATTTTCGGCTACACCTTC
TRBD2	TRBV11-2	TRBJ2-3	NA	CASSLRLAGGSDTQYF	TGTGCCAGCAGCTTAAGACTAGCGGGAGGATCAGATACGCAGTATTTT
NA	TRBV12-5	TRBJ2-1	NA	CASGLVSGYNEQFF	TGTGCTAGTGGTTTGGTATCAGGCTACAATGAGCAGTTCTTC
NA	TRBV6-1	TRBJ1-2	NA	CASRTVPNYGYTF	TGTGCCAGCAGGACAGTCCCTAACTATGGCTACACCTTC
NA	TRBV7-9	TRBJ1-2	NA	CASSPGVGYGYTF	TGTGCCAGCAGCCCAGGCGTTGGCTATGGCTACACCTTC
NA	TRBV5-6	TRBJ1-1	NA	CASSLQLNTEAFF	TGTGCCAGCAGCTTACAGTTGAACACTGAAGCTTTCTTT
NA	TRBV5-1	TRBJ1-2	NA	CASSLEQGSYGYTF	TGCGCCAGCAGCTTGGAACAGGGATCCTATGGCTACACCTTC
TRBD2	TRBV30	TRBJ2-1	NA	CALTRLAGEDNEQFF	TGTGCCCTCACCAGACTAGCGGGAGAGGACAATGAGCAGTTCTTC
TRBD1	TRBV4-1	TRBJ1-3	few	CASSPRDRGLDTIYF	TGCGCCAGCAGCCCGCGGGACAGGGGGCTTGACACCATATATTTT
TRBD1	TRBV6-5	TRBJ1-2	few	CASRQGASGYTF	TGTGCCAGCAGACAGGGGGCGTCGGGCTACACCTTC
TRBD1	TRBV5-1	TRBJ1-1	few	CASSPGTANTEAFF	TGCGCCAGCAGCCCCGGGACAGCGAACACTGAAGCTTTCTTT
NA	TRBV7-9	TRBJ2-1	NA	CASSFREQQFF	TGTGCCAGCAGCTTCCGGGAGCAGCAGTTCTTC
NA	TRBV19	TRBJ1-1	NA	CASSFPTGIRTKAFF	TGTGCCAGTTCTTTTCCTACAGGGATTCGGACCAAAGCTTTCTTT
NA	TRBV9	TRBJ1-1	NA	CASSVGAGRMNTEAFF	TGTGCCAGCAGCGTAGGGGCAGGCCGAATGAACACTGAAGCTTTCTTT
TRBD1	TRBV18	TRBJ2-4	NA	CASSVLRQGAAKNIQYF	TGTGCCAGCTCAGTATTAAGACAGGGGGCAGCCAAAAACATTCAGTACTTC
NA	TRBV6-5	TRBJ1-2	few	CASSYSRVGGNYGYTF	TGTGCCAGCAGTTACTCCAGGGTAGGAGGGAACTATGGCTACACCTTC
TRBD2	TRBV7-2	TRBJ2-1	NA	CASSLVGVAGVNNEQFF	TGTGCCAGCAGCTTAGTAGGGGTAGCGGGGGTAAACAATGAGCAGTTCTTC
NA	TRBV2	TRBJ1-1	few	CASARDRSTEAFF	TGTGCCAGCGCGCGGGACCGCAGCACTGAAGCTTTCTTT
NA	TRBV6-6	TRBJ2-7	NA	CASSKTGYEQYF	TGTGCCAGCAGTAAGACAGGTTACGAGCAGTACTTC
TRBD1	TRBV5-1	TRBJ2-3	NA	CASSPGTAASTDTQYF	TGCGCCAGCAGCCCGGGGACAGCGGCTAGCACAGATACGCAGTATTTT